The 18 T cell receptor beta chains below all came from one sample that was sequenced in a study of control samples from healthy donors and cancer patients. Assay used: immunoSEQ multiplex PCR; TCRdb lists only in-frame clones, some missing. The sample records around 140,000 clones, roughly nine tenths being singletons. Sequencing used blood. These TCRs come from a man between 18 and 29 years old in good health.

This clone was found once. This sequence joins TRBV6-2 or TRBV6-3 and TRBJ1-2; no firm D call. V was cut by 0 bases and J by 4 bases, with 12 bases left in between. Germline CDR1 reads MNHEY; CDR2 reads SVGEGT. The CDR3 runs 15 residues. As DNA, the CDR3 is TGTGCCAGCAGTTACTCGTTGGGTTCCAGCTATGGCTACACCTTC. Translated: CASSYSLGSSYGYTF.

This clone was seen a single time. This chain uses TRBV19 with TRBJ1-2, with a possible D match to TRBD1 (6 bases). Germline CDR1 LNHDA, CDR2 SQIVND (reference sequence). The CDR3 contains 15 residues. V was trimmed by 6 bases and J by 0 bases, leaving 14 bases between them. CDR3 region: CASSLGHSANYGYTF. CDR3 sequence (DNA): TGTGCCAGTAGCCTGGGACACTCTGCTAACTATGGCTACACCTTC.

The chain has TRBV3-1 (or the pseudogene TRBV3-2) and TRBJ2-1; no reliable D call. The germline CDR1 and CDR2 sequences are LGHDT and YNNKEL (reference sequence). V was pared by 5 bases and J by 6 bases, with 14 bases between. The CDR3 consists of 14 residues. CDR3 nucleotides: TGTGCCAGCAGCTCCGACCCAGGCAGCAATGAGCAGTTCTTC. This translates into CASSSDPGSNEQFF.

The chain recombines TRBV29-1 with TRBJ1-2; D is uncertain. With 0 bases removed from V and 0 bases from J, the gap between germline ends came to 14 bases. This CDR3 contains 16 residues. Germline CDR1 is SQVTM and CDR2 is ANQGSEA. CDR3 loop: CSVEELSSLSNYGYTF. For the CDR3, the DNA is TGCAGCGTTGAAGAGCTCAGTTCCCTTTCTAACTATGGCTACACCTTC.

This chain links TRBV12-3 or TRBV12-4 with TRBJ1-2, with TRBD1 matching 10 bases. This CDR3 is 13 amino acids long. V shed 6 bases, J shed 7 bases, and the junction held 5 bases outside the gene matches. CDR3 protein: CASSPGTGAGYTF. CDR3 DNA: TGTGCCAGCAGCCCCGGGACAGGGGCTGGCTACACCTTC.

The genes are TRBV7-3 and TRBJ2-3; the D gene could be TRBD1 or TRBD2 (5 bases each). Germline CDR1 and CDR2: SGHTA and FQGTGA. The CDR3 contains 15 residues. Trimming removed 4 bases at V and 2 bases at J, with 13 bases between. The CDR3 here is CASSYGGKYTDTQYF. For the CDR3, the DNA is TGTGCCAGCAGCTATGGGGGAAAGTACACAGATACGCAGTATTTT.

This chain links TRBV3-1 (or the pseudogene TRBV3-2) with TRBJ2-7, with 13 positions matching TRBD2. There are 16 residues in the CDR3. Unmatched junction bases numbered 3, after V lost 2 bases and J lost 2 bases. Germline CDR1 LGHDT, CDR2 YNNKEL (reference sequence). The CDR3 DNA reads TGTGCCAGCAGCCAATTTACTAGCGGGGGGGCCTACGAGCAGTACTTC. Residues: CASSQFTSGGAYEQYF.

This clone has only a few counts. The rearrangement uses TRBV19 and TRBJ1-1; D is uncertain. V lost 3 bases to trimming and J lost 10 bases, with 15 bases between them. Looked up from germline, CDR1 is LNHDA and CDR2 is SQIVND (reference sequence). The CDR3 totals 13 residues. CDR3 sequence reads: CASSMVAGGGAFF. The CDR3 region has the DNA TGTGCCAGTAGTATGGTGGCGGGCGGCGGAGCTTTCTTT.

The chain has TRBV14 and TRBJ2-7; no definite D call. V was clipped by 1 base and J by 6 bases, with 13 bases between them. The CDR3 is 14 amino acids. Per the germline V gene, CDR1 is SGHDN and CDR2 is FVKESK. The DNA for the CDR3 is TGTGCCAGCAGCCAAGTTTTAGGCGGCGGCGAGCAGTACTTC. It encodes CASSQVLGGGEQYF.

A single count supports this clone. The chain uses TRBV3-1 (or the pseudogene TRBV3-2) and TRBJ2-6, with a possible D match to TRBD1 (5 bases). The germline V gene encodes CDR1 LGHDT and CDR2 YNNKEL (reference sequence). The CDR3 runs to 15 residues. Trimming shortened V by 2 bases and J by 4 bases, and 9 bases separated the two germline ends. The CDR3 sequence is CASSQIGVGANVLTF. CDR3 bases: TGTGCCAGCAGCCAAATAGGGGTCGGGGCCAACGTCCTGACTTTC.

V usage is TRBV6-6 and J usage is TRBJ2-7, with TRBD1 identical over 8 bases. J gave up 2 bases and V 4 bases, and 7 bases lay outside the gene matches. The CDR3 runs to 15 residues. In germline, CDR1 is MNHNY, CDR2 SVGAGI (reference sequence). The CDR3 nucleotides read TGTGCCAGCAGTTCGGACAGGGTACTCCCCTACGAGCAGTACTTC. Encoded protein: CASSSDRVLPYEQYF.

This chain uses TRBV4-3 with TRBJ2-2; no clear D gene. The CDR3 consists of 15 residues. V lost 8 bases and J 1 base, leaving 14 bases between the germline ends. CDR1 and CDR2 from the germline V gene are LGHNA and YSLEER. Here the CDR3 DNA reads TGCGCCAGCCAGAGATCAACCCGGAACACCGGGGAGCTGTTTTTT. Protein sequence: CASQRSTRNTGELFF.

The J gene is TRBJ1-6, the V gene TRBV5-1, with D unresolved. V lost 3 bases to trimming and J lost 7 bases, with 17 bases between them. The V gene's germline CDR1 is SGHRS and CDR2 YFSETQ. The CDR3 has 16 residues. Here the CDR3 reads CASSSNPAGGNSPLHF. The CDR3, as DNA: TGCGCCAGCAGCTCGAACCCAGCGGGCGGAAATTCACCCCTCCACTTT.

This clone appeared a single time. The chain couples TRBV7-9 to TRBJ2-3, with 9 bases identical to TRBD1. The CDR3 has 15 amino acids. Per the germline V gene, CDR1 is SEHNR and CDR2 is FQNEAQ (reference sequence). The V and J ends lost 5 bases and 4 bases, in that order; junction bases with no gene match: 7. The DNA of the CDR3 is TGTGCCAGCAGCCTCCTACAGGGGGCGGCAGATACGCAGTATTTT. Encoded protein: CASSLLQGAADTQYF.

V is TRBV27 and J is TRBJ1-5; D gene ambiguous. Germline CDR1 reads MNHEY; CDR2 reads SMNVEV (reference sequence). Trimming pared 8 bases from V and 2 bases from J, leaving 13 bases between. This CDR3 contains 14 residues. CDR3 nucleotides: TGTGCCAGCGCTTGGGGTGTTGGCAATCAGCCCCAGCATTTT. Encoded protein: CASAWGVGNQPQHF.

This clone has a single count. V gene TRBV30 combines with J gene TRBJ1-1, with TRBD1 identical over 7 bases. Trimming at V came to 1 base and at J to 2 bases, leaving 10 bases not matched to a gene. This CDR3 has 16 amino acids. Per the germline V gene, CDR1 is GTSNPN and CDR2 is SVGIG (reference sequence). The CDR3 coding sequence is TGTGCCTGGAGTGGGGACGAAACAGGGGCAAACACTGAAGCTTTCTTT. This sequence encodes CAWSGDETGANTEAFF.

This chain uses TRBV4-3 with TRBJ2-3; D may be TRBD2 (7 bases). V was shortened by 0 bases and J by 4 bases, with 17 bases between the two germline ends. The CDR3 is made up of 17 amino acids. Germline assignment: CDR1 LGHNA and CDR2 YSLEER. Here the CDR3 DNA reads TGCGCCAGCAGCCAAGACTCCGGGGGGCTACGGCCAGATACGCAGTATTTT. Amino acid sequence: CASSQDSGGLRPDTQYF.

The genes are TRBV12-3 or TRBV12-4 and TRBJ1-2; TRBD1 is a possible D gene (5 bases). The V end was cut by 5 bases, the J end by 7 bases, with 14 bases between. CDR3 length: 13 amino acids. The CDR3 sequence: CASSSTGSGGYTF. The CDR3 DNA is TGTGCCAGCAGTAGTACAGGTTCTGGTGGCTACACCTTC.